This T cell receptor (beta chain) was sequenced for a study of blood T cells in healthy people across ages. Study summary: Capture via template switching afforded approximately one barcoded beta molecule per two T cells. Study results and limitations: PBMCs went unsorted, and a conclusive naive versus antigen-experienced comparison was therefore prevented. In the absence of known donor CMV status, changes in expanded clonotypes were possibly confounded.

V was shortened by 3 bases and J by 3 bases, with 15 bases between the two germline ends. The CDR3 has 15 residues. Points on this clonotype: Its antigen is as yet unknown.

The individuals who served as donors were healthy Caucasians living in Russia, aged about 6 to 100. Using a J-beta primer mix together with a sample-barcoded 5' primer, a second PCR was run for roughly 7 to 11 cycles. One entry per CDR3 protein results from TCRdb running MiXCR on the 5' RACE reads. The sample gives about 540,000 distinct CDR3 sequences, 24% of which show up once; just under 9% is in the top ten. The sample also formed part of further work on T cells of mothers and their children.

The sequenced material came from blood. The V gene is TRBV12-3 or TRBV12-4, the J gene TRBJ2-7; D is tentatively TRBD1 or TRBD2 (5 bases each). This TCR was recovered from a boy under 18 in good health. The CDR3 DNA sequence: TGTGCCAGCAGTTTCGGACCGGGACGGGACTACGAGCAGTACTTC. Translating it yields CASSFGPGRDYEQYF.